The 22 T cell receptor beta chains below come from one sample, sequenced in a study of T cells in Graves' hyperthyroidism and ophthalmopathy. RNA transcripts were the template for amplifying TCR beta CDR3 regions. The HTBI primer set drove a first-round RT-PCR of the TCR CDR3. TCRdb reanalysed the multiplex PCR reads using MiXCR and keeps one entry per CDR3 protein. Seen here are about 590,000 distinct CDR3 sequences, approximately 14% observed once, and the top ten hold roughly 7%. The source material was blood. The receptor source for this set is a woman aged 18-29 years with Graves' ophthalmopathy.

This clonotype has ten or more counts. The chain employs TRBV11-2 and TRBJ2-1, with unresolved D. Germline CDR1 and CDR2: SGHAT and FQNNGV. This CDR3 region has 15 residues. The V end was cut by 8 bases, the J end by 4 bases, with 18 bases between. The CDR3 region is CASGSHASLYNEQFF. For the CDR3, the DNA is TGTGCCAGCGGTAGCCACGCCAGCCTTTACAATGAGCAGTTCTTC.

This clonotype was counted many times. Here the CDR3 reads CASSRTGASYNEQFF. The CDR3 DNA is TGTGCCAGCAGCCGGACAGGGGCATCCTACAATGAGCAGTTCTTC. The chain carries TRBV28 and TRBJ2-1, with TRBD1 identical over 9 bases. The CDR3 runs 15 residues. CDR1 MDHEN and CDR2 SYDVKM come from the germline V gene. V lost 6 bases, J lost 1 base, and 4 bases stayed unmatched.

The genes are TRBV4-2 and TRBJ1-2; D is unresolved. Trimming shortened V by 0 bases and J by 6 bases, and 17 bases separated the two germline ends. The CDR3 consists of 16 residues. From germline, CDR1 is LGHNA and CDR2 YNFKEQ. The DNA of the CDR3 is TGTGCCAGCAGCCAAGATTGGTCACTAACTGGGGATGGCTACACCTTC. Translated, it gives CASSQDWSLTGDGYTF.

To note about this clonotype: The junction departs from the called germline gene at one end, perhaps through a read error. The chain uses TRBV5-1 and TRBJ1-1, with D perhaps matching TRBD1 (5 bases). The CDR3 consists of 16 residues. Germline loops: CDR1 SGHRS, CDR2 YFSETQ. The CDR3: CASSSGPTRVNTEAFF. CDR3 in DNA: TGCGCCAGCAGCTCGGGACCCACCAGGGTGAACACCGAAGCTTTCTTT.

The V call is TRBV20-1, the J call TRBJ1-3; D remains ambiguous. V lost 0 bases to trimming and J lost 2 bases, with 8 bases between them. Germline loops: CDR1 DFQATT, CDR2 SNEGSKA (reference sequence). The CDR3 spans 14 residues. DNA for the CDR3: TGCAGTGCTAGAGATCCGGGGACTGGAAACACCATATATTTT. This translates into CSARDPGTGNTIYF.

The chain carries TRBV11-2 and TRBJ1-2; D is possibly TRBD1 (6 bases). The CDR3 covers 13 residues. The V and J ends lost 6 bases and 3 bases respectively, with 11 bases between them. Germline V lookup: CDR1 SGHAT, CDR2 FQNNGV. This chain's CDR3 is CASSFKGDYGYTF. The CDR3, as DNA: TGTGCCAGCAGTTTTAAGGGGGACTATGGCTACACCTTC.

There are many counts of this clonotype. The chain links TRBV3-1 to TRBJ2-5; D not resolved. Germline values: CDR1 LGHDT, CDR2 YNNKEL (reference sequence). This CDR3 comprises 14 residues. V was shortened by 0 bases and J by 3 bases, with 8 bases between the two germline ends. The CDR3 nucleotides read TGTGCCAGCAGCCAAGATTATGTTAAAGAGACCCAGTACTTC. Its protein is CASSQDYVKETQYF.

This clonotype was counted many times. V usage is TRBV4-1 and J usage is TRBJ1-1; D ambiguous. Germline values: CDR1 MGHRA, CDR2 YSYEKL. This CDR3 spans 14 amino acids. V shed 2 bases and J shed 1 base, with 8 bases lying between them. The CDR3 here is CASSQYGGNTEAFF. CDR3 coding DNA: TGCGCCAGCAGCCAATACGGAGGGAACACTGAAGCTTTCTTT.

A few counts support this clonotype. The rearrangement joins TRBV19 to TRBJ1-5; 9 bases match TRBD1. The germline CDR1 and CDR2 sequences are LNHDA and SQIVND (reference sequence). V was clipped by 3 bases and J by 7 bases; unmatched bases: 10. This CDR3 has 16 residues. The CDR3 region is CASSIATGGLWQPQHF. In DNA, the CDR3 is TGTGCCAGTAGTATCGCCACAGGGGGCTTGTGGCAGCCCCAGCATTTT.

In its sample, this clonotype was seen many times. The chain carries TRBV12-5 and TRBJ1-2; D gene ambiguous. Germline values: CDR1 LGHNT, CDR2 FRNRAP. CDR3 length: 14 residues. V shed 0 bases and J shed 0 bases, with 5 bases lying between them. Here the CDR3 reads CASGLVGANYGYTF. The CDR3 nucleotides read TGTGCTAGTGGTTTGGTGGGAGCTAACTATGGCTACACCTTC.

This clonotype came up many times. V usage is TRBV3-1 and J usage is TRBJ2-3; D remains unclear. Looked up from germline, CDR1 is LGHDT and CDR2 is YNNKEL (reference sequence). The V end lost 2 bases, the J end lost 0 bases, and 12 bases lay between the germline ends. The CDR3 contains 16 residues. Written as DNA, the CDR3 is TGTGCCAGCAGCCAAACGGGCCGGCTAAGCACAGATACGCAGTATTTT. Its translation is CASSQTGRLSTDTQYF.

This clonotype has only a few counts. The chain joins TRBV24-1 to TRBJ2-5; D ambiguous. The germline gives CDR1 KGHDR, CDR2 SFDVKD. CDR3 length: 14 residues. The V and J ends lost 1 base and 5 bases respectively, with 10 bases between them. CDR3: CATSDFKGTETQYF. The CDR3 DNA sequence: TGTGCCACCAGTGATTTTAAGGGTACGGAGACCCAGTACTTC.

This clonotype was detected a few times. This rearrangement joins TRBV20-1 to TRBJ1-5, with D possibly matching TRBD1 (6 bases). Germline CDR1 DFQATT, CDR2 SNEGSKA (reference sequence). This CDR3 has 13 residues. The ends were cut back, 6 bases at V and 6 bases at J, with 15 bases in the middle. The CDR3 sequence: CSAKGDPGQPQHF. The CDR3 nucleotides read TGCAGTGCCAAGGGGGACCCGGGTCAGCCCCAGCATTTT.

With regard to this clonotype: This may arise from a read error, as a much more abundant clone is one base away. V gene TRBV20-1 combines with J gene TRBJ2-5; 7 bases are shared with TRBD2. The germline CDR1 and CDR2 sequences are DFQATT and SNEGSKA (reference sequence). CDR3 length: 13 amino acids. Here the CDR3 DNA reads TGCAGCGGCAACTGGGGAGGGCAAGAGACCAAGTACTTC. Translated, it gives CSGNWGGQETKYF.

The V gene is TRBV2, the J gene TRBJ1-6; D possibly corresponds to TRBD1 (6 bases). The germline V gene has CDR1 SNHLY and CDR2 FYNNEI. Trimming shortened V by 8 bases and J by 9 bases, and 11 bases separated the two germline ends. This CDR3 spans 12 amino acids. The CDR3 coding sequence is TGTGCCAGCCACAGGGTCGGTTCACCCCTCCACTTT. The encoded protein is CASHRVGSPLHF.

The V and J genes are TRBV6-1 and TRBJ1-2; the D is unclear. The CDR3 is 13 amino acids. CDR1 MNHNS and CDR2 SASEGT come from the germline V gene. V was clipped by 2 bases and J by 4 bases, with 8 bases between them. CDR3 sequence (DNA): TGTGCCAGCAGTGAACCGGGAACCTATGGCTACACCTTC. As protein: CASSEPGTYGYTF.

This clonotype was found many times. In DNA, the CDR3 is TGTGCCAGCAGTTTATCTTCCAGCGGGAGTTACCTCTACGAGCAGTACTTC. The encoded protein is CASSLSSSGSYLYEQYF. The gene calls are TRBV27 and TRBJ2-7, with TRBD2 identical over 8 bases. The CDR3 spans 17 residues. Germline V gene lookup returns CDR1 MNHEY and CDR2 SMNVEV (reference sequence). V shed 0 bases, J shed 3 bases, and the junction held 10 bases outside the gene matches.

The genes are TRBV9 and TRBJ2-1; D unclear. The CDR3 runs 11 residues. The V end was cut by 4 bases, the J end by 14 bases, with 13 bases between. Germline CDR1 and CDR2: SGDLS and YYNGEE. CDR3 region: CASSPGSRKFF. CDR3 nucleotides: TGTGCCAGCAGCCCCGGATCTCGCAAGTTCTTC. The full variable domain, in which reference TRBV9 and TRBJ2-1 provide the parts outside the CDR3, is DSGVTQTPKHLITATGQRVTLRCSPRSGDLSVYWYQQSLDQGLQFLIQYYNGEERAKGNILERFSAQQFPDLHSELNLSSLELGDSALYFCASSPGSRKFFGPGTRLTVL.

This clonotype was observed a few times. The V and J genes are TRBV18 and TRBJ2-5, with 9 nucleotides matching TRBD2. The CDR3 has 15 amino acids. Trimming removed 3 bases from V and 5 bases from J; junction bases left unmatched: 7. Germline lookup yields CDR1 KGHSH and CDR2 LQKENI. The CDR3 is CASSPAGGPGETQYF. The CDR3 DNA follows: TGTGCCAGCTCACCGGCGGGAGGGCCGGGGGAGACCCAGTACTTC. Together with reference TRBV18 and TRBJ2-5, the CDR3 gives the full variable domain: NAGVMQNPRHLVRRRGQEARLRCSPMKGHSHVYWYRQLPEEGLKFMVYLQKENIIDESGMPKERFSAEFPKEGPSILRIQQVVRGDSAAYFCASSPAGGPGETQYFGPGTRLLVL.

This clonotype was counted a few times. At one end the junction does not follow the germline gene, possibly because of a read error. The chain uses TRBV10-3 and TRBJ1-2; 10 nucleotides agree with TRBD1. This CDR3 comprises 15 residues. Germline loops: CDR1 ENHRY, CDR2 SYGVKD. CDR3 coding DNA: TGTGCCACCAGTAAACGGACAGGGGGTGACTATGGCTACACCTTC. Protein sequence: CATSKRTGGDYGYTF.

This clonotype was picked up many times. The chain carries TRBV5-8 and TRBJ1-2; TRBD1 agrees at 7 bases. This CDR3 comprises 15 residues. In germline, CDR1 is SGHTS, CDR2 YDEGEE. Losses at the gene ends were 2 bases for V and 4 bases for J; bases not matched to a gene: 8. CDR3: CASSFDPGGVYGYTF. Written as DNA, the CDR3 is TGTGCCAGCAGCTTCGACCCAGGGGGTGTCTATGGCTACACCTTC.

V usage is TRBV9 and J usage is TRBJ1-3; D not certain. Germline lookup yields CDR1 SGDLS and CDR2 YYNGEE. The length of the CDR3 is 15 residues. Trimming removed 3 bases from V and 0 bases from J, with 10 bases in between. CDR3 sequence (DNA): TGTGCCAGCAGCGCCGTCGGTGGCTCTGGAAACACCATATATTTT. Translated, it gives CASSAVGGSGNTIYF.